Listed here are 3 T cell receptor delta chains from one sample, sequenced in a study of gamma-delta chains in newborns, infants, children. TCRdb re-called the reads through CATT. The top ten hold 7.5% to 10% of the sample, which has 4,000 or so delta-chain clones, 1.5% to 2% seen once. The material sequenced was blood. The receptors originated from a child who was a newborn, infant or young child, either healthy, febrile or measles-vaccinated (not recorded which).

To note about this clone: This sequence is one base from a far larger clone and is likely a read error. Different DNA sequences within this sample yield the same CDR3. The chain is built from TRDV2 and TRDJ3; 8 nucleotides align to TRDD3. The V gene's germline CDR1 is GEAIGNYY and CDR2 EKD. The CDR3 extends over 18 amino acids. In DNA form, the CDR3 reads TGCGCCTGTGACACCGGGGGATATGGCTCCTGGGACACCCGACAGATGTTTTTC. The encoded protein is CACDTGGYGSWDTRQMFF.

This clone is large (0.1 to 1%) within its sample. The chain joins TRDV2 to TRDJ2; TRDD3 agrees at 13 bases. Germline V gene sequence: CDR1 GEAIGNYY, CDR2 EKD. With V trimmed by 1 base and J by 0 bases, 7 bases remained unmatched. CDR3 length equals 19 residues. CDR3 in amino acids: CACDTLVLGDTALTAQLFF. Written as DNA, the CDR3 is TGTGCCTGTGACACTTTAGTACTGGGGGATACGGCTTTGACAGCACAACTCTTCTTT.

Only a few counts were recorded for this clone. The genes are TRDV2 and TRDJ3; D is possibly TRDD3 (6 bases). CDR1 is GEAIGNYY and CDR2 is EKD in the germline V gene. V gave up 1 base and J gave up 0 bases, with 6 bases separating them. There are 16 residues in the CDR3. The CDR3 DNA sequence: TGTGCCTGTGACACACTGGGCTCCTGGGACACCCGACAGATGTTTTTC. Its translation: CACDTLGSWDTRQMFF.